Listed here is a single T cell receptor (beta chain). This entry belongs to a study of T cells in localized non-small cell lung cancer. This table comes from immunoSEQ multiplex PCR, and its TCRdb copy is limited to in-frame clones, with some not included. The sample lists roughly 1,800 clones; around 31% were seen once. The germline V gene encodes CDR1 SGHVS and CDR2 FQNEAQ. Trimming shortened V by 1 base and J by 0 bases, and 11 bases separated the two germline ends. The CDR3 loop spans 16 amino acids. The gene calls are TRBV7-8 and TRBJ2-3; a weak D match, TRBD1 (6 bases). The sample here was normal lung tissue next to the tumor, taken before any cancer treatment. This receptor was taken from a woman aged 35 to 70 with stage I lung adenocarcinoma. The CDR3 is CASSLDLQGSTDTQYF. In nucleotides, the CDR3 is TGTGCCAGCAGCTTAGACCTACAGGGTAGCACAGATACGCAGTATTTT.